This T cell receptor (beta chain) was captured by sequencing in a study of CD8+ T cells in alopecia areata. CDR1 is SEHNR, CDR2 FQNEAQ, per germline (reference sequence). This CDR3 comprises 15 residues. With 5 bases removed from V and 4 bases from J, the gap between germline ends came to 18 bases. This clone was seen only a few times. The sequencing template was cDNA reverse transcribed from extracted RNA. TCRdb's table, derived via immunoSEQ multiplex PCR, lists solely in-frame clones and lacks some. The data show 70,000 to 95,000 clones, roughly 50% seen once. The specimen was NKG2D-high CD8+ T cells sorted from blood. This TCR derives from a human donor with alopecia areata. The chain is built from TRBV7-9 and TRBJ2-7; D might be TRBD2 (6 bases). The CDR3 bases are TGTGCCAGCAGCCAGGCGGCGGGACCTTTATACGAGCAGTACTTC. This encodes CASSQAAGPLYEQYF.